The table lists the clone carrying this TCR beta chain with many counts. Every molecule of TCR cDNA had its own unique molecular identifier. TCRdb itself ran the 5' RACE reads through MiXCR, one entry per CDR3 protein. The sample lists about 20,000 distinct CDR3 sequences, more than 8.5% seen once, with 30% to 45% in the top ten. Time point specified: blood at routine non-recurrence follow-up after resection. The data are from a study of spatial heterogeneity in lung cancer. On the study more broadly: PBMC samples from follow-up, where available, were sequenced a median of roughly two years after resection. Detected sequences consistently included more beta-chain ones than alpha-chain ones.

The TCR originated in a female donor with early-stage non-small cell lung cancer. The material sequenced was PBMCs, taken at follow-up.

The DNA for the CDR3 is TGCAGTGCTCCCACAGGGCGGACCAACATTCAGTACTTC. It codes for CSAPTGRTNIQYF. V is TRBV20-1 and J is TRBJ2-4, with TRBD1 as a possible D gene (6 bases). Trimming pared 5 bases from V and 7 bases from J, leaving 15 bases between. The CDR3 is made up of 13 amino acids. Germline CDR1 is DFQATT and CDR2 is SNEGSKA (reference sequence).